These 2 T cell receptor beta chains originate from one sample sequenced in a study of brain T cells in children with intractable seizures. The data were produced by immunoSEQ multiplex PCR, yet TCRdb's version contains in-frame clones alone and is incomplete. This sample has about 340,000 clones, with roughly 93% found just once. Time point here: blood from clinic visit 5 months post-surgery; TSC patient then seizure free. The sequencing here drew on peripheral blood, taken about 5 months after surgery. These receptors were obtained from a boy in the first two years of life with tuberous sclerosis and intractable seizures.

This chain uses TRBV7-8 with TRBJ2-5; D gene unclear. This CDR3 has 14 residues. With 1 base removed from V and 1 base from J, the gap between germline ends came to 7 bases. Germline V gives CDR1 SGHVS, CDR2 FQNEAQ. This CDR3 reads CASSLGPGQETQYF. CDR3 DNA sequence: TGTGCCAGCAGCTTAGGTCCGGGCCAAGAGACCCAGTACTTC.

This clone was seen once. The rearrangement joins TRBV19 to TRBJ2-1; D uncertain. This CDR3 has 13 amino acids. Germline values: CDR1 LNHDA, CDR2 SQIVND (reference sequence). V was clipped by 4 bases and J by 9 bases, with 13 bases between them. The CDR3 protein is CASSTIIRTEQFF. The CDR3 nucleotides read TGTGCCAGTAGTACCATTATCAGGACTGAGCAGTTCTTC.